The 14 T cell receptor beta chains reported below all come from one sample, sequenced in a study of a mutant IDH1 vaccine in newly diagnosed glioma. Documented time point: week 11, during vaccination. One vaccine dose held 300 ug of mutant IDH1 20-mer peptide and came with topical imiquimod. Clones were sequenced by immunoSEQ multiplex PCR, and TCRdb holds only the in-frame ones, with some missing. The top ten clones hold approximately 9% of a sample with tens of thousands of clones, about 78% of them seen once. These TCRs are of unknown antigen specificity. The sample consisted of PBMCs, taken from a glioma patient whose treatment included an IDH1 peptide vaccine. These receptors all come from a woman younger than 30 with glioma.

J is TRBJ2-5 and V is TRBV15, with TRBD1 as a possible D gene (6 bases). This CDR3 is built from 16 residues. Germline lookup yields CDR1 LNHNV and CDR2 YYDKDF (reference sequence). Trimming cost V 5 bases and J 5 bases, with 21 bases left between them. The CDR3 DNA reads as TGTGCCACCAGCTCCCTGGACAGTCTGAGGGACGAGACCCAGTACTTC. Amino acids: CATSSLDSLRDETQYF.

This chain uses TRBV29-1 with TRBJ1-1; unclear D gene. CDR3 size: 15 residues. With 4 bases removed from V and 1 base from J, the gap between germline ends came to 16 bases. Germline V gene data show CDR1 as SQVTM and CDR2 as ANQGSEA. CDR3 amino acids: CSVVYNPMANTEAFF. In DNA form, the CDR3 reads TGCAGCGTTGTTTATAACCCCATGGCGAACACTGAAGCTTTCTTT.

The gene calls are TRBV20-1 and TRBJ2-7; no clear D gene. The germline gives CDR1 DFQATT, CDR2 SNEGSKA (reference sequence). This CDR3 region has 11 residues. Trimming left V 2 bases short and J 3 bases short, with 5 bases between. CDR3 DNA sequence: TGCAGTGCTAGAAAGGGCTACGAGCAGTACTTC. Its protein is CSARKGYEQYF.

The V call is TRBV2, the J call TRBJ2-7; TRBD2 is a possible D gene (5 bases). Germline V lookup: CDR1 SNHLY, CDR2 FYNNEI. CDR3 length: 14 amino acids. With 2 bases removed from V and 1 base from J, the gap between germline ends came to 9 bases. In DNA form, the CDR3 reads TGTGCCAGCAGTGAAAACTGGAGGTCCTACGAGCAGTACTTC. As protein: CASSENWRSYEQYF.

This clone was found a few times. In nucleotides, the CDR3 is TGTGCCAGCAGCTTTCCAGGGGCCTGGTCCCAGCATTTT. Translated: CASSFPGAWSQHF. This chain connects TRBV7-2 to TRBJ1-5; D is perhaps TRBD1 (6 bases). V was trimmed by 3 bases and J by 11 bases, leaving 14 bases between them. The CDR3 contains 13 residues. Germline V CDR1 and CDR2: SGHTA, FQGNSA.

V is TRBV7-6 and J is TRBJ1-2, with D unclear. This CDR3 comprises 14 residues. Germline CDR1 and CDR2: SGHVS and FNYEAQ. V lost 5 bases and J lost 2, with 12 bases in between. In nucleotides, the CDR3 is TGTGCCAGCAGCCCCCACACCCAAAACTATGGCTACACCTTC. This gives the protein CASSPHTQNYGYTF. Together with reference TRBV7-6 and TRBJ1-2, the CDR3 gives the full variable domain: GAGVSQSPRYKVTKRGQDVALRCDPISGHVSLYWYRQALGQGPEFLTYFNYEAQQDKSGLPNDRFSAERPEGSISTLTIQRTEQRDSAMYRCASSPHTQNYGYTFGSGTRLTVV.

This clone has only one observation. V gene TRBV10-3 combines with J gene TRBJ1-1; the D gene is possibly TRBD1 (5 bases). Trimming shortened V by 8 bases and J by 1 base, and 14 bases separated the two germline ends. The germline V gene has CDR1 ENHRY and CDR2 SYGVKD. This CDR3 is 14 amino acids long. In DNA, the CDR3 is TGTGCCATCGGCCCGACGGGGGGGAACACTGAAGCTTTCTTT. Residues: CAIGPTGGNTEAFF.

The chain combines TRBV19 with TRBJ1-2, with TRBD1 matching over 8 bases. Germline V gives CDR1 LNHDA, CDR2 SQIVND (reference sequence). Trimming at V came to 6 bases and at J to 5 bases, leaving 5 bases not matched to a gene. This CDR3 has 13 residues. Here the CDR3 reads CASSDRGTYGYTF. In nucleotides, the CDR3 is TGTGCCAGTAGCGACAGGGGTACTTATGGCTACACCTTC.

This clone qualifies as medium-sized. The gene calls are TRBV18 and TRBJ1-1; D gene uncertain. The CDR3 has 13 amino acids. The germline V and J ends were trimmed by 3 bases and 1 base, with 6 bases remaining between them. The germline V gene has CDR1 KGHSH and CDR2 LQKENI. CDR3 nucleotide sequence: TGTGCCAGCTCACCTCGACAGAACACTGAAGCTTTCTTT. Amino acid sequence: CASSPRQNTEAFF.

This clone turned up a few times. The chain recombines TRBV19 with TRBJ1-5; D may be TRBD1 (5 bases). This CDR3 has 15 amino acids. Germline V gene lookup returns CDR1 LNHDA and CDR2 SQIVND (reference sequence). Deletions cut 10 bases from V and 1 base from J, with 17 bases between. CDR3 protein: CATADGTASNQPQHF. CDR3 nucleotides: TGTGCCACCGCTGACGGGACGGCCAGCAATCAGCCCCAGCATTTT.

This clone was picked up one time. The chain is built from TRBV5-8 and TRBJ1-5; possible D gene TRBD1, 5 bases. This CDR3 contains 14 residues. Germline values: CDR1 SGHTS, CDR2 YDEGEE. V was trimmed by 0 bases and J by 5 bases, leaving 9 bases between them. CDR3 DNA: TGTGCCAGCAGCTTGGCAGGGACCTATCAGCCCCAGCATTTT. It encodes CASSLAGTYQPQHF.

The rearrangement uses TRBV9 and TRBJ2-1; D remains ambiguous. Deletions cut 4 bases from V and 5 bases from J, with 10 bases between. This CDR3 contains 13 residues. Germline CDR1 is SGDLS and CDR2 is YYNGEE. CDR3 region: CASSSRIDNEQFF. The CDR3 nucleotides read TGTGCCAGCAGCTCACGAATAGACAATGAGCAGTTCTTC.

The chain links TRBV29-1 to TRBJ2-7; 7 bases agree with TRBD1. From germline, CDR1 is SQVTM and CDR2 ANQGSEA. The CDR3 is made up of 12 amino acids. With V trimmed by 3 bases and J by 5 bases, 4 bases remained unmatched. The CDR3 DNA reads TGCAGCGTTGAGTTAGGGGGCCACGAGCAGTACTTC. Amino acid sequence: CSVELGGHEQYF.

This clone was seen a few times. The chain carries TRBV4-2 and TRBJ2-2, with a tentative D call TRBD2 (5 bases). The CDR3 has 16 residues. Germline-derived CDR1 and CDR2 are LGHNA and YNFKEQ. V was shortened by 0 bases and J by 4 bases, with 12 bases between the two germline ends. The CDR3 sequence is CASSQDLAPATGELFF. The CDR3 DNA reads TGTGCCAGCAGCCAAGATCTAGCTCCGGCCACCGGGGAGCTGTTTTTT.